The rows below give T cell receptor beta chains drawn from one sample of a study of siplizumab effects on memory and regulatory T cells. The method was immunoSEQ multiplex PCR; TCRdb's version includes in-frame clones alone and lacks a portion of them. The data hold approximately 91,000 clones, with 95% observed a single time. Sequencing input: CD8+ T cells sorted from blood. These receptors originate from a human donor in good health. The CDR3 runs from the conserved cysteine through the conserved F or W. A D gene is named only where the DNA matches it firmly. Size is omitted from some rows. Given values are once, few, many or a class for expanded clones.

J	D	V	size	CDR3	DNA
TRBJ2-7	TRBD2	TRBV5-6	.	CASSLALAGAYEQYF	TGTGCCAGCAGCTTGGCATTAGCGGGAGCCTACGAGCAGTACTTC
TRBJ1-2	.	TRBV6-5	once	CASSLSDVANYGYTF	TGTGCCAGCAGCCTTTCGGACGTAGCTAACTATGGCTACACCTTC
TRBJ2-7	TRBD1	TRBV27	.	CASSLSGTGYVEQYF	TGTGCCAGCAGTTTGTCAGGGACAGGGTATGTCGAGCAGTACTTC
TRBJ2-2	.	TRBV27	.	CASSLVTHDSTGELFF	TGTGCCAGCAGTTTAGTCACCCATGACTCCACCGGGGAGCTGTTTTTT
TRBJ2-7	.	TRBV6-6	.	CASSYLSASSYEQYF	TGTGCCAGCAGTTACTTGTCGGCGAGCTCCTACGAGCAGTACTTC
TRBJ1-2	.	TRBV9	.	CASSVGGGEANYGYTF	TGTGCCAGCAGCGTAGGTGGGGGGGAAGCTAACTATGGCTACACCTTC
TRBJ2-1	.	TRBV2	.	CASSESTDYNEQFF	TGTGCCAGCAGTGAGAGCACGGACTACAATGAGCAGTTCTTC
TRBJ2-7	.	TRBV9	.	CASSGGTAYEQYF	TGTGCCAGCAGCGGCGGGACAGCCTACGAGCAGTACTTC
TRBJ1-4	.	TRBV19	.	CASSILLDSYNEKLFF	TGTGCCAGTAGTATCCTCTTGGACAGCTATAATGAAAAACTGTTTTTT
TRBJ2-3	TRBD2	TRBV11-2	.	CASSETSGRTDTQYF	TGTGCCAGCAGCGAGACTAGCGGGAGAACGGACACGCAGTATTTT
TRBJ2-1	TRBD2	TRBV27	few	CASSYTWTSGNNEQFF	TGTGCCAGCAGTTACACCTGGACTAGCGGGAACAATGAGCAGTTCTTC
TRBJ1-2	.	TRBV28	.	CASSSESYTGYTF	TGTGCCAGCAGTTCGGAAAGCTACACTGGCTACACCTTC
TRBJ2-1	TRBD2	TRBV2	.	CASSEMVSSGYNEQFF	TGTGCCAGCAGTGAAATGGTGTCTAGCGGATACAATGAGCAGTTCTTC
TRBJ2-3	.	TRBV19	.	CASTQGPSSTDTQYF	TGTGCCAGTACCCAGGGACCTTCTAGCACAGATACGCAGTATTTT
TRBJ1-1	.	TRBV19	once	CASSIDRSEAFF	TGTGCCAGTAGTATAGACAGGAGTGAAGCTTTCTTT
TRBJ1-5	.	TRBV5-1	.	CARPIGTGACQPQHF	TGCGCCAGGCCAATTGGGACGGGGGCCTGTCAGCCCCAGCATTTT
TRBJ2-3	TRBD2	TRBV27	once	CASSSIADTSGRIGDTQYF	TGTGCCAGCAGTTCTATAGCAGATACTAGCGGGAGAATAGGAGATACGCAGTATTTT
TRBJ2-7	.	TRBV7-9	once	CASSLARSPSYEQYF	TGTGCCAGCAGCTTAGCGCGTAGTCCTTCCTACGAGCAGTACTTC
TRBJ1-6	.	TRBV9	.	CASSAYYSESNSPLHF	TGTGCCAGCAGCGCCTATTACAGCGAATCGAATTCACCCCTCCACTTT
TRBJ2-7	.	TRBV19	.	CASSIDISTHYEQYF	TGTGCCAGTAGTATAGATATTTCAACACACTACGAGCAGTACTTC
TRBJ1-5	TRBD1	TRBV27	.	CASSLSGTGYQPQHF	TGTGCCAGCAGTTTGAGTGGGACAGGATATCAGCCCCAGCATTTT
TRBJ2-7	.	TRBV27	.	CASSFAGYEQYF	TGTGCCAGCAGTTTTGCTGGCTACGAGCAGTACTTC
TRBJ2-7	.	TRBV9	.	CASSEGGQGVPSYEQYF	TGTGCCAGCAGCGAGGGGGGACAAGGAGTCCCCTCCTACGAGCAGTACTTC
TRBJ2-3	.	TRBV19	.	CASTLTGTTDTQYF	TGTGCCAGTACCCTCACAGGGACCACAGATACGCAGTATTTT
TRBJ2-1	TRBD1	TRBV19	.	CASSKRDRNNNEQFF	TGTGCCAGTAGTAAAAGGGACAGGAATAACAATGAGCAGTTCTTC
TRBJ2-3	TRBD2	TRBV19	.	CASSRLAGITDTQYF	TGTGCCAGTAGTCGGCTAGCGGGGATCACAGATACGCAGTATTTT
TRBJ1-1	.	TRBV21-1	.	CASRGVGRVMNTEAFF	TGTGCCAGCAGGGGTGTCGGGCGGGTCATGAACACTGAAGCTTTCTTT
TRBJ2-1	.	TRBV4-1	.	CASSQTGNYNEQFF	TGCGCCAGCAGCCAAACGGGAAATTACAATGAGCAGTTCTTC
TRBJ1-1	.	TRBV19	few	CASSIWGTEAFF	TGTGCCAGTAGTATATGGGGCACTGAAGCTTTCTTT
TRBJ2-3	.	TRBV5-6	.	CASSPNSDLDTQYF	TGTGCCAGCAGCCCTAACTCGGATTTAGATACGCAGTATTTT
TRBJ2-2	.	TRBV27	.	CASRGGTGELFF	TGTGCCAGCAGGGGAGGAACCGGGGAGCTGTTTTTT
TRBJ2-1	TRBD2	TRBV7-8	.	CASSPSGGGNEQFF	TGTGCCAGCAGCCCCTCGGGAGGGGGGAATGAGCAGTTCTTC
TRBJ2-7	.	TRBV10-3	.	CAISESHRSYEQYF	TGTGCCATCAGTGAGTCACACAGATCCTACGAGCAGTACTTC
TRBJ1-1	.	TRBV6-6	.	CASSYSTGWDTEAFF	TGTGCCAGCAGTTACTCTACGGGATGGGACACTGAAGCTTTCTTT
TRBJ1-1	.	TRBV13	.	CASKSRGPRKAEAFF	TGTGCCAGCAAATCCAGGGGCCCCCGGAAGGCTGAAGCTTTCTTT
TRBJ2-7	.	TRBV15	.	CATSRANAVYEQYF	TGTGCCACCAGCAGAGCGAATGCAGTGTACGAGCAGTACTTC
TRBJ2-6	.	TRBV19	.	CASGLGARSGANVLTF	TGTGCCAGCGGACTGGGGGCGCGCTCTGGGGCCAACGTCCTGACTTTC
TRBJ1-3	.	TRBV2	.	CASSFDMGNAWGNTIYF	TGTGCCAGCAGCTTCGATATGGGTAACGCTTGGGGAAACACCATATATTTT
TRBJ2-1	.	TRBV7-2	.	CASSLGMGDPSYNEQFF	TGTGCCAGCAGCTTAGGTATGGGGGACCCCTCCTACAATGAGCAGTTCTTC
TRBJ2-2	.	TRBV5-1	.	CASSLAGRYTGELFF	TGCGCCAGCAGCTTGGCCGGCAGGTACACCGGGGAGCTGTTTTTT
TRBJ2-7	TRBD2	TRBV27	.	CASSLSPEGGIEQYF	TGTGCCAGCAGTTTATCCCCGGAGGGAGGGATCGAGCAGTACTTC
TRBJ1-4	TRBD1	TRBV15	.	CATNRGGETEREKLFF	TGTGCCACCAACCGAGGGGGCGAGACCGAACGTGAAAAACTGTTTTTT
TRBJ2-5	TRBD2	TRBV27	.	CASSTGEGQETQYF	TGTGCCAGCAGCACGGGGGAGGGTCAAGAGACCCAGTACTTC
TRBJ1-5	.	TRBV2	.	CASSGLWGVDQPQHF	TGTGCCAGCAGTGGTCTTTGGGGGGTAGATCAGCCCCAGCATTTT
TRBJ2-1	.	TRBV29-1	.	CSVDGGASYNEQFF	TGCAGCGTCGACGGAGGGGCATCTTACAATGAGCAGTTCTTC
TRBJ2-1	.	TRBV19	few	CASSRGAGVSNEQFF	TGTGCCAGTAGCAGGGGGGCGGGAGTAAGCAATGAGCAGTTCTTC
TRBJ2-1	TRBD2	TRBV4-1	.	CASSQGTGGQGNEQFF	TGCGCCAGCAGCCAAGGGACGGGAGGGCAGGGAAATGAGCAGTTCTTC
TRBJ2-5	.	TRBV29-1	few	CSVVVVYQETQYF	TGCAGCGTTGTGGTGGTCTACCAAGAGACCCAGTACTTC